This T cell receptor beta chain was obtained from a study of neoadjuvant anti-PD-1 for oral cavity cancer. Background on the study: Patients mostly received three to four biweekly nivolumab doses at 3 mg/kg before surgery.

The germline V and J ends were trimmed by 4 bases and 4 bases, with 10 bases remaining between them. The germline V gene has CDR1 MNHEY and CDR2 SMNVEV (reference sequence). The CDR3 extends over 13 amino acids. Only a few counts were recorded for this clone. No antigen is known for it. Two replicates per tumor sample, mostly from roughly 4.8 ug of genomic DNA. Sequencing was performed with immunoSEQ multiplex PCR; in TCRdb, only in-frame clones are kept and a portion is missing. The sample consists of tens of thousands of clones, about 26% of them appearing once. Time point defined: after neoadjuvant nivolumab, at surgical resection. Whole-study findings and limits: Greater tumor shrinkage accompanied bigger post-treatment sizes of preexisting clones.

The sequences come from tumor tissue, collected after nivolumab (anti-PD-1) treatment. The chain has TRBV27 and TRBJ1-1; D not certain. The sequence was obtained from a person aged 35 to 85 with oral cavity squamous cell carcinoma. CDR3 sequence reads: CASSWERGTEAFF. The CDR3 region has the DNA TGTGCCAGCAGTTGGGAGCGGGGCACTGAAGCTTTCTTT.